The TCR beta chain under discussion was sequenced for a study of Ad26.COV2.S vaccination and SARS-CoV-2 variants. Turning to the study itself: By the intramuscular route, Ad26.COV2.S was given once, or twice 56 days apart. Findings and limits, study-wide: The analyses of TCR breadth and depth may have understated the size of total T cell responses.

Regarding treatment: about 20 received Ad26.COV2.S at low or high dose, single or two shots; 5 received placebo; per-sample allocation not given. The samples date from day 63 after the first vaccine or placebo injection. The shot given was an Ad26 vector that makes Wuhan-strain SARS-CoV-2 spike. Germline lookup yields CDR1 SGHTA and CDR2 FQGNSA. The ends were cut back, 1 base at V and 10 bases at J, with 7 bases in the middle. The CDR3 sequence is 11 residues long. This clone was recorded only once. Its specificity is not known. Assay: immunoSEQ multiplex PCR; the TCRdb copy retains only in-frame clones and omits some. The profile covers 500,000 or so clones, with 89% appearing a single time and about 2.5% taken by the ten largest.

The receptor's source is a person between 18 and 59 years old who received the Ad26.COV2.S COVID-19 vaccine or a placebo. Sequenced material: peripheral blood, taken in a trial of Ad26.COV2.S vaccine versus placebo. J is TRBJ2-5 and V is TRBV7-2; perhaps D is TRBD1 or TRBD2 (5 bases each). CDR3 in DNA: TGTGCCAGCAGCTTAGGAGGGGACCAGTACTTC. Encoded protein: CASSLGGDQYF. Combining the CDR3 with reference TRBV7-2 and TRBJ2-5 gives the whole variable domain GAGVSQSPSNKVTEKGKDVELRCDPISGHTALYWYRQSLGQGLEFLIYFQGNSAPDKSGLPSDRFSAERTGGSVSTLTIQRTQQEDSAVYLCASSLGGDQYFGPGTRLLVL.